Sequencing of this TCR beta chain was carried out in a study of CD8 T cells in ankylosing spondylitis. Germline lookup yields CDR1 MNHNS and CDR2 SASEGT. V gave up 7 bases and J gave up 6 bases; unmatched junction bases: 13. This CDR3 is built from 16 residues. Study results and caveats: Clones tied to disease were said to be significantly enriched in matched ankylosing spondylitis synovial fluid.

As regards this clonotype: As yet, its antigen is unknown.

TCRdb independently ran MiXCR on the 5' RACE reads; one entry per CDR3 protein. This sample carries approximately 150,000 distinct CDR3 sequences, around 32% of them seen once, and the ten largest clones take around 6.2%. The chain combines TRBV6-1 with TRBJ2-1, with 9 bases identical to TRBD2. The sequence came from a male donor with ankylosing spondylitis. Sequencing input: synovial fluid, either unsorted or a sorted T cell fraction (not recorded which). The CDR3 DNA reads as TGTGCCAGCACTCGACTAGCGGCAGGAAGAGGCAATGAGCAGTTCTTC. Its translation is CASTRLAAGRGNEQFF.